Below, one T cell receptor (beta chain) is given with its context. The antigen is undetermined. This CDR3 is built from 15 residues. Germline CDR1 LNHDA, CDR2 SQIVND (reference sequence). The V and J ends lost 5 bases and 3 bases, in that order; junction bases with no gene match: 9. The data were obtained in a study of graft-versus-host responses after intestinal transplantation. Clones were read by immunoSEQ multiplex PCR, and TCRdb kept only the in-frame ones, dropping some. This table has 75,000 to 100,000 clones, 86% appearing once. Overall study results and limits: GvH clones appeared in recipient marrow, some first in ileum or blood.

This sequence originates from a human patient who received an intestinal transplant, so some T cells may come from the graft donor. The sequenced sample was PBMCs, obtained 255 days after intestinal transplant. V usage is TRBV19 and J usage is TRBJ2-7, with 8 bases matching TRBD2. CDR3 region: CASSAGLAPNYEQYF. CDR3 nucleotides: TGTGCCAGTAGTGCCGGACTAGCTCCGAACTACGAGCAGTACTTC.